Each of the 25 T cell receptor beta chains below was sequenced from the same sample in a study of blood T cell repertoires in COVID-19. The repertoire was sequenced with immunoSEQ multiplex PCR; TCRdb's copy has only in-frame clones and lacks some. This sample has roughly 150,000 clones, with more than 80% found just once. Sequencing was carried out using peripheral blood. The receptors derive from a woman at least 80 years old with acute or convalescent COVID-19.

The chain carries TRBV19 and TRBJ1-1, with 7 bases lining up with TRBD1. In germline, CDR1 is LNHDA, CDR2 SQIVND (reference sequence). The CDR3 extends over 14 amino acids. J lost 3 bases, V lost 6 bases, and 7 bases had no gene match. CDR3 loop: CASRVGTADTEAFF. The CDR3 bases are TGTGCCAGTAGGGTAGGGACAGCGGACACTGAAGCTTTCTTT.

The chain is built from TRBV7-2 and TRBJ1-1; the match to TRBD1 covers 7 bases. Germline V gene lookup returns CDR1 SGHTA and CDR2 FQGNSA. The CDR3 extends over 12 amino acids. The trim removed 1 base at V and 11 bases at J, leaving 4 bases unmatched. The CDR3, as DNA: TGTGCCAGCAGCTTAGACAGGGGTGTGGCTTTCTTT. Amino acids: CASSLDRGVAFF. Using reference TRBV7-2 and TRBJ1-1 for the parts outside the CDR3, the full variable domain is GAGVSQSPSNKVTEKGKDVELRCDPISGHTALYWYRQSLGQGLEFLIYFQGNSAPDKSGLPSDRFSAERTGGSVSTLTIQRTQQEDSAVYLCASSLDRGVAFFGQGTRLTVV.

The rearrangement joins TRBV6-2 or TRBV6-3 to TRBJ1-5, with D maybe TRBD1 (5 bases). This CDR3 has 21 residues. V was pared by 4 bases and J by 8 bases, with 36 bases between. The germline CDR1 and CDR2 sequences are MNHEY and SVGEGT. The CDR3 bases are TGTGCCAGCAGTTCCCCCTTTCCGGCCGCGGGGGAAAGAAACGTCATAAAGCCCCAGCATTTT. As protein: CASSSPFPAAGERNVIKPQHF.

The chain has TRBV18 and TRBJ1-5; D unresolved. The V gene's germline CDR1 is KGHSH and CDR2 LQKENI. The CDR3 is 16 residues long. Deletions cut 0 bases from V and 3 bases from J, with 12 bases between. CDR3 in DNA: TGTGCCAGCTCACCACCCGGTGGACGGGACAATCAGCCCCAGCATTTT. Translation gives CASSPPGGRDNQPQHF.

The CDR3 nucleotides read TGTGCCAGCAGTTACGCCCAGGGGTACTTC. Protein sequence: CASSYAQGYF. The chain is built from TRBV6-5 and TRBJ2-7, with TRBD1 as a possible D gene (5 bases). The CDR3 consists of 10 residues. Deletions cut 2 bases from V and 12 bases from J, with 8 bases between. Germline V gene lookup returns CDR1 MNHEY and CDR2 SVGAGI.

This clone has just a few counts. The gene calls are TRBV19 and TRBJ2-7; D gene unclear. Germline V lookup: CDR1 LNHDA, CDR2 SQIVND (reference sequence). Trimming shortened V by 3 bases and J by 5 bases, and 8 bases separated the two germline ends. The CDR3 loop spans 12 amino acids. CDR3 sequence (DNA): TGTGCCAGTAGTATTCGCAGCGACGAGCAGTACTTC. This translates into CASSIRSDEQYF.

The chain has TRBV6-4 and TRBJ1-2; TRBD1 aligns across 7 bases. The germline gives CDR1 MRHNA, CDR2 SNTAGT. J was trimmed by 2 bases and V by 4 bases; bases with no gene match: 1. The CDR3 extends over 13 amino acids. CDR3 amino acids: CASSATGNYGYTF. The CDR3, as DNA: TGTGCCAGCAGTGCGACAGGGAACTATGGCTACACCTTC.

This clone appeared once. The V call is TRBV12-5, the J call TRBJ1-1, with TRBD1 matching 7 bases. CDR3 size: 14 residues. After removal of 2 bases from V and 1 base from J, the junction contained 1 base not matched to a gene. Germline CDR1 reads LGHNT; CDR2 reads FRNRAP. The CDR3: CASGLSGGNTEAFF. The CDR3 DNA sequence: TGTGCTAGTGGTTTGTCAGGGGGGAACACTGAAGCTTTCTTT.

The J gene is TRBJ1-5, the V gene TRBV2, with 7 nucleotides matching TRBD1. CDR1 SNHLY and CDR2 FYNNEI come from the germline V gene. V lost 3 bases to trimming and J lost 12 bases; unmatched junction nucleotides: 5. The CDR3 loop spans 12 amino acids. The CDR3 nucleotides read TGTGCCAGCAGTGATATAGACAGGGTCCAGCATTTT. This sequence encodes CASSDIDRVQHF.

The chain recombines TRBV5-6 with TRBJ2-1; 10 nucleotides line up with TRBD2. The CDR3 runs to 14 residues. J lost 9 bases, V lost 1 base, and 4 bases had no gene match. From germline, CDR1 is SGHDT and CDR2 YYEEEE. The CDR3 DNA reads TGTGCCAGCAGCTTGAGGCTAGCGGGGGTTGAGCAGTTCTTC. It codes for CASSLRLAGVEQFF.

This clone was detected only once. The rearrangement uses TRBV12-5 and TRBJ2-5; D may be TRBD2 (6 bases). CDR1 and CDR2 from the germline V gene are LGHNT and FRNRAP. This CDR3 comprises 15 residues. Trimming took off 1 base at V and 7 bases at J, with 16 bases between the two ends. The DNA for the CDR3 is TGTGCTAGTGGTTTGGATGTAGCGGCCTTAGGGACCCAGTACTTC. This sequence encodes CASGLDVAALGTQYF.

The chain recombines TRBV18 with TRBJ1-2; no reliable D call. The CDR3 is 14 residues long. CDR1 and CDR2 (germline): KGHSH, LQKENI. Trimming removed 6 bases at V and 4 bases at J, with 15 bases between. CDR3 residues: CASSPPSGVYGYTF. In nucleotides, the CDR3 is TGTGCCAGCTCCCCTCCCTCAGGTGTCTATGGCTACACCTTC.

The gene calls are TRBV6-5 and TRBJ1-2; 9 nucleotides agree with TRBD1. Per the germline V gene, CDR1 is MNHEY and CDR2 is SVGAGI. This CDR3 spans 13 amino acids. J gave up 8 bases and V 2 bases, and 3 bases lay outside the gene matches. The CDR3, as DNA: TGTGCCAGCAGTTACGGGGACAGGGAAGGCTACACCTTC. Translated, it gives CASSYGDREGYTF.

Comments on this clone: Other DNA sequences within the sample encode an identical CDR3. This rearrangement joins TRBV7-2 to TRBJ1-2; 7 bases match TRBD1. Germline lookup yields CDR1 SGHTA and CDR2 FQGNSA. The CDR3 is 13 residues long. With V trimmed by 5 bases and J by 8 bases, 8 bases remained unmatched. The CDR3 DNA reads as TGTGCCAGCAGCCCCGACAGGGTCAGGGGCTACACCTTC. It encodes CASSPDRVRGYTF.

The J gene is TRBJ1-5, the V gene TRBV30; D not certain. This CDR3 is built from 14 residues. Germline V gene sequence: CDR1 GTSNPN, CDR2 SVGIG (reference sequence). Trimming removed 0 bases at V and 3 bases at J, with 9 bases between. CDR3 in DNA: TGTGCCTGGAGTGTACCACAGACCAATCAGCCCCAGCATTTT. Encoded protein: CAWSVPQTNQPQHF.

The chain combines TRBV19 with TRBJ2-3; 8 bases align to TRBD2. The CDR3 consists of 16 residues. Looked up from germline, CDR1 is LNHDA and CDR2 is SQIVND (reference sequence). Trimming took 5 bases from V and 6 from J; bases not matched to a gene: 13. The CDR3 is CASSSGLAGARDTQYF. Here the CDR3 DNA reads TGTGCCAGTAGTTCAGGACTAGCCGGGGCTCGGGATACGCAGTATTTT. Full variable domain (rest looked up from reference TRBV19 and TRBJ2-3): DGGITQSPKYLFRKEGQNVTLSCEQNLNHDAMYWYRQDPGQGLRLIYYSQIVNDFQKGDIAEGYSVSREKKESFPLTVTSAQKNPTAFYLCASSSGLAGARDTQYFGPGTRLTVL.

The V gene is TRBV4-2, the J gene TRBJ1-5; 8 bases fit TRBD1. Germline V lookup: CDR1 LGHNA, CDR2 YNFKEQ. The CDR3 sequence is 14 residues long. Germline trimming cut 4 bases from V and 6 bases from J; bases unmatched to any gene: 5. CDR3 DNA sequence: TGTGCCAGCAGCCCAGGACAGGGTGTTCAGCCCCAGCATTTT. Residues: CASSPGQGVQPQHF.

This clone came up once. The chain couples TRBV6-1 to TRBJ1-1, with a possible D match to TRBD1 (5 bases). The V gene lost 6 bases and the J gene lost 4 bases, with 21 bases spanning the gap. This CDR3 has 16 residues. Germline CDR1 MNHNS, CDR2 SASEGT. The CDR3 DNA reads TGTGCCAGCAGCGAACAACTACCGACAGCGGGCACTGAAGCTTTCTTT. This codes for CASSEQLPTAGTEAFF.

The chain links TRBV7-2 to TRBJ2-7, with a weak D call TRBD1 (5 bases). The V end lost 5 bases, the J end lost 0 bases, and 8 bases lay between the germline ends. Per the germline V gene, CDR1 is SGHTA and CDR2 is FQGNSA. The CDR3 totals 13 residues. The CDR3 nucleotides are TGTGCCAGCAGCACGACAGCCTCCTACGAGCAGTACTTC. As protein: CASSTTASYEQYF.

This chain joins TRBV30 and TRBJ1-4; TRBD1 might be the D (6 bases). The CDR3 loop spans 14 amino acids. The germline V and J ends were trimmed by 3 bases and 8 bases, with 16 bases remaining between them. Germline V lookup: CDR1 GTSNPN, CDR2 SVGIG (reference sequence). This CDR3 reads CAWSDRKRIEKLFF. The CDR3 coding sequence is TGTGCCTGGAGCGACAGGAAGAGGATAGAAAAACTGTTTTTT.

This clone was seen just once. This chain uses TRBV5-4 with TRBJ2-5; 12 positions match TRBD2. This CDR3 has 16 residues. J gave up 5 bases and V 0 bases, and 5 bases lay outside the gene matches. CDR1 and CDR2 (germline): SGHNT, YYREEE (reference sequence). CDR3 sequence: CASSLGGLAGMETQYF. As DNA, the CDR3 is TGTGCCAGCAGCTTGGGAGGACTAGCGGGGATGGAGACCCAGTACTTC.

This clone was recorded once. The chain links TRBV2 to TRBJ2-3; 9 positions match TRBD1. Germline values: CDR1 SNHLY, CDR2 FYNNEI. Trimming took 6 bases from V and 0 from J; bases not matched to a gene: 13. This CDR3 has 18 residues. CDR3 protein: CASRTGTGFGDSTDTQYF. Here the CDR3 DNA reads TGTGCCAGCAGGACCGGGACAGGGTTTGGGGATAGCACAGATACGCAGTATTTT.

The chain joins TRBV6-5 to TRBJ1-2; 7 nucleotides align to TRBD1. The CDR3 runs 13 residues. CDR1 is MNHEY, CDR2 SVGAGI, per germline. The V and J ends lost 6 bases and 4 bases, in that order; junction bases with no gene match: 5. The CDR3 nucleotides are TGTGCCAGCAGAGGACAGGATTTCTATGGCTACACCTTC. Translation gives CASRGQDFYGYTF.

The J gene is TRBJ1-1, the V gene TRBV24-1; the D is unclear. This CDR3 region has 12 residues. Germline lookup yields CDR1 KGHDR and CDR2 SFDVKD. V was shortened by 4 bases and J by 7 bases, with 9 bases between the two germline ends. The CDR3 loop is CATSDEHGEAFF. CDR3 DNA sequence: TGTGCCACCAGTGACGAGCACGGTGAAGCTTTCTTT.

V is TRBV6-1 and J is TRBJ1-1; a possible D gene is TRBD1 (6 bases). The germline CDR1 and CDR2 sequences are MNHNS and SASEGT. The CDR3 consists of 12 residues. Trimming cost V 3 bases and J 7 bases, with 9 bases left between them. CDR3 sequence: CASSDLGGEAFF. CDR3 nucleotides: TGTGCCAGCAGTGATCTAGGGGGTGAAGCTTTCTTT.